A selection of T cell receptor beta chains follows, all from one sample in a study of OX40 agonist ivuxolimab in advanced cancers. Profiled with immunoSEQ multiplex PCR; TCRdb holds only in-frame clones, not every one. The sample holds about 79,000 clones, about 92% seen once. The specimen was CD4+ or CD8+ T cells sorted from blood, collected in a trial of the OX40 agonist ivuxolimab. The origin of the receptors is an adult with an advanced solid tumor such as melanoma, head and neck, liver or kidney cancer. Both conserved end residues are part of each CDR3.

CDR3 protein: CASSLADPGSDTGELFF
J gene: TRBJ2-2
V gene: TRBV7-8

CDR3 protein: CASSEIDRHSGNTIYF
J gene: TRBJ1-3
V gene: TRBV2

CDR3 protein: CASSQDWASISYNEQFF
J gene: TRBJ2-1
V gene: TRBV4-3

CDR3 protein: CASSISGTMNTEAFF
J gene: TRBJ1-1
V gene: TRBV19

CDR3 protein: CASSHPPAGVSNQPQHF
J gene: TRBJ1-5
V gene: TRBV4-1

CDR3 protein: CASSLAQGPFETQYF
J gene: TRBJ2-5
V gene: TRBV11-1

CDR3 protein: CASSFPQGTQYF
J gene: TRBJ2-5
V gene: TRBV7-6

CDR3 protein: CASSGLWTGSVYEQYF
J gene: TRBJ2-7
V gene: TRBV6-1

CDR3 protein: CASSLDRVTQQETQYF
J gene: TRBJ2-5
V gene: TRBV11-2

CDR3 protein: CASSRTSGAYNEQFF
J gene: TRBJ2-1
V gene: TRBV5-1

CDR3 protein: CASSDVAGATNEKLFF
J gene: TRBJ1-4
V gene: TRBV6-4

CDR3 protein: CASSLSARTAPNTGELFF
J gene: TRBJ2-2
V gene: TRBV5-1

CDR3 protein: CSVGKGGEQPQHF
J gene: TRBJ1-5
V gene: TRBV29-1

CDR3 protein: CASSTRTGSNYGYTF
J gene: TRBJ1-2
V gene: TRBV19

CDR3 protein: CASSTVRDRSKNIQYF
J gene: TRBJ2-4
V gene: TRBV19

CDR3 protein: CASSDRPSSGNTIYF
J gene: TRBJ1-3
V gene: TRBV18

CDR3 protein: CAWSWVRGFTTGANVLTF
J gene: TRBJ2-6
V gene: TRBV30

CDR3 protein: CASSFVRTGGNTEAFF
J gene: TRBJ1-1
V gene: TRBV7-2

CDR3 protein: CASSRTGILYGYTF
J gene: TRBJ1-2
V gene: TRBV5-6

CDR3 protein: CASRLEVNTEAFF
J gene: TRBJ1-1
V gene: TRBV7-2

CDR3 protein: CASSLLAAQETQYF
J gene: TRBJ2-5
V gene: TRBV7-9

CDR3 protein: CASSLGTGANTGELFF
J gene: TRBJ2-2
V gene: TRBV7-2

CDR3 protein: CASSLGTSGSVGELFF
J gene: TRBJ2-2
V gene: TRBV28

CDR3 protein: CASPASGLTRGETQYF
J gene: TRBJ2-5
V gene: TRBV2

CDR3 protein: CASSFGQGGFSEAFF
J gene: TRBJ1-1
V gene: TRBV5-1

CDR3 protein: CASSLGTGHNEQFF
J gene: TRBJ2-1
V gene: TRBV7-9

CDR3 protein: CASSTLTTSPDGETQYF
J gene: TRBJ2-5
V gene: TRBV4-2

CDR3 protein: CSAWARGYTF
J gene: TRBJ1-2
V gene: TRBV20-1

CDR3 protein: CASSLRQGPYEQYF
J gene: TRBJ2-7
V gene: TRBV27

CDR3 protein: CASSHLTGREWNEQFF
J gene: TRBJ2-1
V gene: TRBV14

CDR3 protein: CASRGTGYQETQYF
J gene: TRBJ2-5
V gene: TRBV28

CDR3 protein: CASSLEVNTEAFF
J gene: TRBJ1-1
V gene: TRBV11-2

CDR3 protein: CASGYGTYQTRNVTGSYNEQFF
J gene: TRBJ2-1
V gene: TRBV12-5

CDR3 protein: CASGWGGWGGANEKLFF
J gene: TRBJ1-4
V gene: TRBV27

CDR3 protein: CASRTSGTPTGELFF
J gene: TRBJ2-2
V gene: TRBV6-4

CDR3 protein: CASSENGQNQETQYF
J gene: TRBJ2-5
V gene: TRBV2

CDR3 protein: CASSFNRGREQYF
J gene: TRBJ2-7
V gene: TRBV19

CDR3 protein: CASTTGPTGNTIYF
J gene: TRBJ1-3
V gene: TRBV19

CDR3 protein: CAWLGGGGTEAFF
J gene: TRBJ1-1
V gene: TRBV30

CDR3 protein: CASSLGGGAGEVLF
J gene: TRBJ2-7
V gene: TRBV11-2

CDR3 protein: CASSSSVITDTQYF
J gene: TRBJ2-3
V gene: TRBV11-2

CDR3 protein: CASTSGTGVREQYF
J gene: TRBJ2-7
V gene: TRBV28

CDR3 protein: CSVESLTGMGETQYF
J gene: TRBJ2-5
V gene: TRBV29-1

CDR3 protein: CASSPGESRSYEQYF
J gene: TRBJ2-7
V gene: TRBV9

CDR3 protein: CASSLGDGSTDTQYF
J gene: TRBJ2-3
V gene: TRBV5-1

CDR3 protein: CASSLESGGNTGELFF
J gene: TRBJ2-2
V gene: TRBV11-3

CDR3 protein: CASSRGLGPPGDTQYF
J gene: TRBJ2-3
V gene: TRBV5-8

CDR3 protein: CASSSVRGEKLFF
J gene: TRBJ1-4
V gene: TRBV7-2

CDR3 protein: CASSSYRGPNMNTEAFF
J gene: TRBJ1-1
V gene: TRBV7-6

CDR3 protein: CASSSPPQGLYEQYF
J gene: TRBJ2-7
V gene: TRBV28

CDR3 protein: CASSQDAGGGEQYF
J gene: TRBJ2-7
V gene: TRBV14

CDR3 protein: CASSQDRVAGELFF
J gene: TRBJ2-2
V gene: TRBV4-1